This TCR beta chain was captured in a study of response to subunit inactivated influenza vaccine. A few counts support this clonotype. What it binds is unknown. Study-level results: Few additional T cells are recruited per seasonal influenza vaccination, authors suggested.

The CDR3 extends over 16 amino acids. Trimming took 1 base from V and 1 from J, leaving 12 bases between them. TCRdb passed the RT-PCR reads through MiXCR, listing each CDR3 protein once. The sample has about 500,000 distinct CDR3 sequences; about 17% are singletons. The sequence was obtained from a man aged 50 to 69 who received an inactivated influenza vaccine. The specimen was CD4+ T cells sorted from PBMCs, collected less than 30 months after vaccination. V and J are TRBV12-3 or TRBV12-4 and TRBJ2-3; D is perhaps TRBD2 (7 bases). The CDR3 region is CASSLGAGARTDTQYF. The CDR3 DNA sequence: TGTGCCAGCAGTTTAGGGGCGGGGGCCCGCACAGATACGCAGTATTTT.